The following is a T cell receptor beta chain sequence with its context. Its target is not known. This sample is drawn from a study of T cells in localized non-small cell lung cancer. General study findings and limits: Density of T cells in blood, when higher, went with longer overall survival.

Looked up from germline, CDR1 is SGHAT and CDR2 is FQNNGV. J gave up 1 base and V 11 bases, and 2 bases lay outside the gene matches. The CDR3 sequence is 13 residues long. Profiling relied on immunoSEQ multiplex PCR, and the TCRdb table lists in-frame clones only, not all of them. The table records around 140,000 clones, 89% of them present only once. The chain couples TRBV11-2 to TRBJ2-5; 12 nucleotides match TRBD2. The starting material was peripheral blood, obtained before any cancer treatment. This clonotype was obtained from an older female donor with stage I lung adenocarcinoma. The CDR3 DNA follows: TGTGCCGAGGGACTAGCGGGCCAAGAGACCCAGTACTTC. Encoded protein: CAEGLAGQETQYF.